Following are 18 T cell receptor beta chains from one sample sequenced in a study of T cell responses to AZD1222 COVID-19 vaccine. Sequencing used immunoSEQ multiplex PCR; TCRdb keeps in-frame clones, though not all of them. The sample carries 90,000 to 120,000 clones, around 92% recorded once. The specimen comprised peripheral blood, sampled 28 days after the second AZD1222 dose. The receptors shown here come from an adult who received the AZD1222 COVID-19 vaccine.

This clone was observed a single time. The chain carries TRBV6-1 and TRBJ2-2; D ambiguous. Trimming took 0 bases from V and 3 from J, leaving 2 bases between them. Germline CDR1 and CDR2: MNHNS and SASEGT. CDR3 length equals 13 residues. CDR3 amino acids: CASSEAYTGELFF. The CDR3 DNA follows: TGTGCCAGCAGTGAAGCGTACACCGGGGAGCTGTTTTTT.

The V and J genes are TRBV6-6 and TRBJ1-1; perhaps TRBD1 as D (5 bases). V lost 1 base and J 1 base, leaving 10 bases between the germline ends. Germline assignment: CDR1 MNHNY and CDR2 SVGAGI (reference sequence). This CDR3 has 15 amino acids. CDR3 protein: CASSYLDRGNTEAFF. CDR3 in DNA: TGTGCCAGCAGTTACTTAGACAGAGGGAACACTGAAGCTTTCTTT.

This chain joins TRBV18 and TRBJ2-2; perhaps TRBD2 as D (6 bases). The length of the CDR3 is 15 residues. Germline CDR1 reads KGHSH; CDR2 reads LQKENI. Trimming left V 2 bases short and J 6 bases short, with 13 bases between. This CDR3 reads CASSPKAGGPGELFF. The DNA for the CDR3 is TGTGCCAGCTCACCAAAGGCAGGAGGGCCCGGGGAGCTGTTTTTT.

This rearrangement joins TRBV7-9 to TRBJ2-7; the D gene is possibly TRBD1 (6 bases). The CDR3 has 14 residues. Germline CDR1 and CDR2: SEHNR and FQNEAQ (reference sequence). V shed 5 bases and J shed 4 bases, with 15 bases lying between them. CDR3 in amino acids: CASSPGTFGYEQYF. As DNA, the CDR3 is TGTGCCAGCAGCCCCGGGACATTTGGGTACGAGCAGTACTTC. Complete variable domain (other parts from reference TRBV7-9 and TRBJ2-7): DTGVSQNPRHKITKRGQNVTFRCDPISEHNRLYWYRQTLGQGPEFLTYFQNEAQLEKSRLLSDRFSAERPKGSFSTLEIQRTEQGDSAMYLCASSPGTFGYEQYFGPGTRLTVT.

This chain joins TRBV3-1 (or the pseudogene TRBV3-2) and TRBJ1-5; D is unresolved. The germline V gene has CDR1 LGHDT and CDR2 YNNKEL (reference sequence). Trimming cost V 1 base and J 7 bases, with 11 bases left between them. There are 14 residues in the CDR3. The CDR3 loop reads CASSQVPGGQPQHF. CDR3 nucleotides: TGTGCCAGCAGCCAAGTTCCCGGAGGACAGCCCCAGCATTTT.

The V and J genes are TRBV3-1 (or the pseudogene TRBV3-2) and TRBJ2-3, with D possibly matching TRBD2 (5 bases). V was cut by 1 base and J by 14 bases, with 16 bases left in between. The CDR3 sequence is 13 residues long. Germline V gene data show CDR1 as LGHDT and CDR2 as YNNKEL (reference sequence). CDR3 bases: TGTGCCAGCAGCCAAGGGCGGCTAGCCCCGTTGTATTTT. This gives the protein CASSQGRLAPLYF.

This chain connects TRBV2 to TRBJ2-1; 10 nucleotides match TRBD2. Germline trimming cut 5 bases from V and 4 bases from J; bases unmatched to any gene: 5. The germline V gene encodes CDR1 SNHLY and CDR2 FYNNEI. The CDR3 runs to 15 residues. CDR3: CASSIAGGPYNEQFF. CDR3 in DNA: TGTGCCAGCAGTATAGCGGGGGGTCCTTACAATGAGCAGTTCTTC.

The chain employs TRBV12-5 and TRBJ1-2; no clear D gene. From germline, CDR1 is LGHNT and CDR2 FRNRAP. There are 14 residues in the CDR3. Trimming took 0 bases from V and 8 from J, leaving 13 bases between them. CDR3 sequence reads: CASGLVPARKGYTF. DNA of the CDR3: TGTGCTAGTGGTTTGGTACCGGCCAGGAAAGGCTACACCTTC.

V is TRBV6-5 and J is TRBJ1-2; no clear D gene. Germline values: CDR1 MNHEY, CDR2 SVGAGI. Trimming pared 8 bases from V and 4 bases from J, leaving 11 bases between. The length of the CDR3 is 12 residues. The CDR3 DNA sequence: TGTGCCAGCCTTGAGAACTTCTATGGCTACACCTTC. Amino acid sequence: CASLENFYGYTF.

This chain uses TRBV7-9 with TRBJ2-1; 12 bases are shared with TRBD2. Germline CDR1 reads SEHNR; CDR2 reads FQNEAQ (reference sequence). Germline trimming cut 5 bases from V and 8 bases from J; bases unmatched to any gene: 10. The CDR3 totals 16 residues. CDR3 loop: CASSARTSGIGYEQFF. For the CDR3, the DNA is TGTGCCAGCAGCGCCCGGACTAGCGGGATTGGGTATGAGCAGTTCTTC.

The chain is built from TRBV30 and TRBJ1-5; D is perhaps TRBD1 (6 bases). Trimming cost V 3 bases and J 11 bases, with 17 bases left between them. This CDR3 comprises 13 residues. Per germline, CDR1 GTSNPN and CDR2 SVGIG (reference sequence). The CDR3 sequence: CAWSWDVRGSQHF. The CDR3 coding sequence is TGTGCCTGGAGCTGGGACGTGAGGGGGTCCCAGCATTTT.

The chain has TRBV6-1 and TRBJ2-5, with D possibly being TRBD1 or TRBD2 (7 bases each). CDR1 is MNHNS and CDR2 is SASEGT in the germline V gene. The V gene lost 4 bases and the J gene lost 2 bases, with 20 bases spanning the gap. The CDR3 covers 17 residues. This chain's CDR3 is CASSATSGTEFQETQYF. In DNA form, the CDR3 reads TGTGCCAGCAGTGCTACAAGCGGGACAGAATTTCAAGAGACCCAGTACTTC.

This CDR3 reads CASSFPSGSTDTQYF. CDR3 in DNA: TGTGCCAGCAGTTTCCCTAGCGGGAGTACAGATACGCAGTATTTT. The rearrangement links TRBV28 to TRBJ2-3; 10 bases fit TRBD2. Germline CDR1 reads MDHEN; CDR2 reads SYDVKM. V shed 3 bases, J shed 3 bases, and the junction held 3 bases outside the gene matches. The length of the CDR3 is 15 residues.

This chain links TRBV4-3 with TRBJ2-7, with D perhaps matching TRBD2 (5 bases). CDR1 LGHNA and CDR2 YSLEER come from the germline V gene. V was trimmed by 0 bases and J by 0 bases, leaving 18 bases between them. The CDR3 totals 18 residues. DNA for the CDR3: TGCGCCAGCAGCCAAGAAAGTACGAGAGGGCCTCTCTCCTACGAGCAGTACTTC. Translating gives CASSQESTRGPLSYEQYF.

The chain uses TRBV9 and TRBJ2-4; D is unclear. Germline CDR1 and CDR2: SGDLS and YYNGEE. V dropped 0 bases and J dropped 4 bases, with 5 bases sitting between them. The CDR3 is 13 amino acids. This CDR3 is CASSVAEKNIQYF. The CDR3 DNA reads as TGTGCCAGCAGCGTAGCTGAGAAAAACATTCAGTACTTC.

The chain links TRBV7-3 to TRBJ1-2, with TRBD1 identical over 7 bases. After removal of 1 base from V and 4 bases from J, the junction contained 0 bases not matched to a gene. The CDR3 loop spans 13 amino acids. Germline loops: CDR1 SGHTA, CDR2 FQGTGA. Here the CDR3 reads CASSLNRGYGYTF. The CDR3 DNA reads TGTGCCAGCAGCTTAAACAGGGGCTATGGCTACACCTTC.

The chain recombines TRBV5-6 with TRBJ1-2; TRBD1 is a possible D gene (6 bases). Germline V gene lookup returns CDR1 SGHDT and CDR2 YYEEEE. V lost 2 bases, J lost 2 bases, and 13 bases lay in between. This CDR3 is built from 15 residues. In nucleotides, the CDR3 is TGTGCCAGCAGCTTTGCCGACAGGAGAAACTATGGCTACACCTTC. This gives the protein CASSFADRRNYGYTF.

The chain links TRBV21-1 to TRBJ1-1; the D segment call TRBD1 is taken from the table without a DNA check. TRBV21-1 has pseudogene status. CDR3 size: 15 residues. CDR3 bases: TGTGCCAGCAGCTCTCCCTCAGGGAATAGCACTGAAGCTTTCTTT. Its translation: CASSSPSGNSTEAFF.